This T cell receptor beta chain was captured in a study of neurological immune-mediated disorders. The study, taken as a whole, reports: The study phylogenetically grouped the repertoires of 18 of 34 multiple sclerosis patients into one related-CDR3 cluster, a possible signature.

Time point noted: longitudinal time-point 3. Unsorted libraries came from 2 million PBMCs stored at -80 °C. Germline CDR1 reads MNHNS; CDR2 reads SASEGT. V lost 1 base to trimming and J lost 1 base, with 8 bases between them. CDR3 length: 14 residues. Points on this clonotype: What it binds is not known.

By 5'RACE with 10-nucleotide random UMIs, the cDNA was made. TCRdb re-analysed the 5' RACE reads in MiXCR, keeping a single row per CDR3 protein. The profile covers approximately 84,000 distinct CDR3 sequences, with about 4.3% appearing a single time and approximately 5.8% taken by the ten largest. The sample comprised PBMCs. V gene TRBV6-1 combines with J gene TRBJ2-7; D might be TRBD2 (5 bases). The sequence came from a woman aged 55-69 years with multiple sclerosis. The CDR3 protein is CASSEGGLSYEQYF. The CDR3 DNA is TGTGCCAGCAGTGAAGGTGGACTGTCCTACGAGCAGTACTTC.